Detailed here is one TCR beta chain. This clone was counted a few times. Its antigen remains unidentified. No much larger clone exists at a distance of one base, and base qualities are not known. The CDR3 covers 16 residues, taking in both the cysteine and the phenylalanine. Only CDR3 DNA remains: 48 bases, in frame from the first base. The V and J ends are trimmed by 6 bases and 0 bases, leaving 17 bases between them. CDR1 and CDR2 (LGHNT, FRNRAP) derive from the germline V gene. This entry is derived from a study of blood T cell repertoires in COVID-19 (dated by TCRdb to the early 2020s). Context from the whole study: The collaborator samples originated in the United States, Italy and Spain and spanned the acute and convalescent phases of COVID-19. The samples were drawn from two sources: the first 160 participants of the ongoing ImmuneRACE study, and 1,200 or so subjects contributed by 6 global collaborators. Subjects who had been exposed to COVID-19, were actively infected with it, or had recovered from it provided the deeply sampled blood TCRbeta repertoires that made up the dataset. Where available, HLA class I and class II types were taken from metadata supplied by the sample provider and were not determined by assay-based typing. Nearly every sample came with metadata listing a de-identified subject ID, COVID-19 status, age in years and sex. The material from the prospective study consisted of cDNA or gDNA derived from T cells, B-cell-depleted T cells, or PBMCs. The repertoires were released in a freely available public database intended as a resource for research on the immune response to SARS-CoV-2.

The collaborating institutions used their own protocols to collect whole blood in K2EDTA tubes. For TCRbeta analysis, collaborator samples were shipped as frozen whole blood, as isolated PBMCs, or as DNA extracted from either sample type. TCRbeta CDR3 regions were amplified from genomic DNA using the immunoSEQ Assay, a bias-controlled multiplex PCR. The paper's processing steps were these. Nucleated cell counts per sample were estimated from amplification of reference gene primers within the assay. Sequence reads were collapsed and filtered to measure the absolute abundance of every unique TCRbeta CDR3 rearrangement. For each sample, productive Simpson clonality was calculated by taking the square root of Simpson's diversity index across productive rearrangements. The table comes from immuneACCESS by way of TCRdb, which keeps in-frame sequences with V and J called. Part of the clones is missing from these tables; in studies checked, under half for an unresolved V gene and the rest for unknown reasons. The DNA was the basis for D and trimming; V, J and clone size are from that table. In this sample the table shows 95,000 to 150,000 clones, around three quarters of which occur a single time. 3% to 4.5% of the sample lies in the top ten.

What the work shows at the level of the full study, not this receptor alone: The amount of clinical and demographic metadata varied by source and participant and was provided uncurated.

The clonotype was recovered from an elderly woman with acute or convalescent COVID-19. The chain is encoded by TRBV12-5 joined to TRBJ1-2; the D gene is possibly TRBD1, with 5 bases matching. The material sequenced was peripheral blood. The CDR3 protein: CASGARGGTTNYGYTF. Read as DNA, the sequence is TGTGCTAGTGGGGCCCGGGGGGGTACGACTAACTATGGCTACACCTTC.